One and the same sample provided the 23 T cell receptor beta chains below, sequenced in a study of blood T cell repertoires in COVID-19. Generated by immunoSEQ multiplex PCR, the TCRdb table keeps only in-frame clones and is missing some. The data show roughly 250,000 clones, roughly 90% seen once. Source material: PBMCs or T cells enriched from blood (not recorded which). The receptors shown here come from a woman between 35 and 50 years old with acute COVID-19.

The chain's CDR3 is CASSPGTSGVPPPGELFF. The CDR3 nucleotides read TGCGCCAGCAGCCCCGGGACTAGCGGGGTGCCCCCCCCCGGGGAGCTGTTTTTT. The chain joins TRBV5-1 to TRBJ2-2; the match to TRBD2 covers 13 bases. CDR3 length: 18 amino acids. Germline CDR1 reads SGHRS; CDR2 reads YFSETQ. Trimming took 4 bases from V and 6 from J; bases not matched to a gene: 12.

The V call is TRBV13, the J call TRBJ2-3; 11 bases match TRBD1. The germline gives CDR1 PRHDT, CDR2 FYEKMQ (reference sequence). CDR3 length: 16 amino acids. J was trimmed by 5 bases and V by 5 bases; bases with no gene match: 9. CDR3 region: CASSLGQGALGDTQYF. Written as DNA, the CDR3 is TGTGCCAGCAGCCTCGGACAGGGGGCGCTCGGAGATACGCAGTATTTT.

This clone was counted a few times. This chain connects TRBV28 to TRBJ2-7; 9 nucleotides line up with TRBD1. The CDR3 runs 17 residues. Germline V gene sequence: CDR1 MDHEN, CDR2 SYDVKM. V trimming: 7 bases; J trimming: 1 base; junction bases outside the gene matches: 14. DNA of the CDR3: TGTGCCAGCACCCCGATGGGGGACAGGGCCCTTTCCTACGAGCAGTACTTC. Protein sequence: CASTPMGDRALSYEQYF.

The chain combines TRBV5-6 with TRBJ2-3, with 7 bases that match TRBD1. Germline V gene lookup returns CDR1 SGHDT and CDR2 YYEEEE. The CDR3 length is 17 residues. Unmatched junction bases numbered 13, after V lost 0 bases and J lost 6 bases. The DNA for the CDR3 is TGTGCCAGCAGCTTGGCGGTTAAACAGGGGCCATATGATACGCAGTATTTT. Translated: CASSLAVKQGPYDTQYF.

This clone showed up just a few times. The V gene is TRBV2, the J gene TRBJ1-6; a weak D match, TRBD1 (5 bases). This CDR3 region has 14 residues. Trimming cost V 6 bases and J 7 bases, with 13 bases left between them. The germline V gene encodes CDR1 SNHLY and CDR2 FYNNEI. This CDR3 is CASSLTVTNSPLHF. The CDR3 DNA follows: TGTGCCAGCAGCCTGACAGTGACGAATTCACCCCTCCACTTT.

The V call is TRBV4-3, the J call TRBJ1-1, with 7 bases identical to TRBD1. The germline V gene has CDR1 LGHNA and CDR2 YSLEER. V gave up 0 bases and J gave up 1 base; unmatched junction bases: 2. The CDR3 covers 15 residues. The CDR3 protein is CASSQDYRGNTEAFF. The CDR3 coding sequence is TGCGCCAGCAGCCAAGATTACAGGGGGAACACTGAAGCTTTCTTT.

The rearrangement uses TRBV25-1 and TRBJ2-2; D is unclear. The CDR3 loop spans 15 amino acids. Trimming pared 3 bases from V and 0 bases from J, leaving 8 bases between. Germline-derived CDR1 and CDR2 are MGHDK and SYGVNS. Here the CDR3 reads CASSESLANTGELFF. DNA of the CDR3: TGTGCCAGCAGTGAGTCACTCGCGAACACCGGGGAGCTGTTTTTT.

The V gene is TRBV27, the J gene TRBJ2-5; 11 bases agree with TRBD1. The CDR3 loop spans 16 amino acids. V lost 5 bases and J lost 5; bases outside the gene matches: 10. The germline gives CDR1 MNHEY, CDR2 SMNVEV (reference sequence). This CDR3 reads CASSPSRTGGFETQYF. In DNA, the CDR3 is TGTGCCAGCAGTCCCTCCCGGACAGGGGGCTTCGAGACCCAGTACTTC.

This chain joins TRBV7-2 and TRBJ2-3; D remains unclear. Germline CDR1 is SGHTA and CDR2 is FQGNSA. The V end was cut by 3 bases, the J end by 1 base, with 8 bases between. This CDR3 is built from 14 residues. The CDR3 DNA follows: TGTGCCAGCAGCTTGACTGAGGGCACAGATACGCAGTATTTT. Translating gives CASSLTEGTDTQYF.

Here the CDR3 DNA reads TGTGCCAGCAGCTTAGTTCCCGATCAGCCCCAGCATTTT. Its translation is CASSLVPDQPQHF. V usage is TRBV7-2 and J usage is TRBJ1-5; D is undetermined. Trimming took 1 base from V and 5 from J, leaving 6 bases between them. CDR1 is SGHTA, CDR2 FQGNSA, per germline. The CDR3 totals 13 residues.

The genes are TRBV24-1 and TRBJ2-1, with 14 bases lining up with TRBD2. The CDR3 totals 20 residues. Per germline, CDR1 KGHDR and CDR2 SFDVKD. Losses at the gene ends were 5 bases for V and 0 bases for J; bases not matched to a gene: 11. DNA of the CDR3: TGTGCCACCAGTGGAATACCCGGGACTAGCGGGAGAGGCTCCTACAATGAGCAGTTCTTC. This codes for CATSGIPGTSGRGSYNEQFF.

The sample holds one count of this clone. V gene TRBV6-5 combines with J gene TRBJ1-3; 8 bases map to TRBD1. J was trimmed by 7 bases and V by 6 bases; bases with no gene match: 5. The CDR3 runs to 13 residues. Per the germline V gene, CDR1 is MNHEY and CDR2 is SVGAGI. CDR3 loop: CASRGTGVNTIYF. CDR3 coding DNA: TGTGCCAGCAGGGGGACAGGAGTTAACACCATATATTTT.

This sequence joins TRBV6-5 and TRBJ2-7; maybe TRBD1 (6 bases). This CDR3 spans 14 amino acids. Trimming stripped 4 bases from V and 4 bases from J, with 14 bases between. The germline V gene encodes CDR1 MNHEY and CDR2 SVGAGI. CDR3 region: CASSWTVTGYEQYF. CDR3 in DNA: TGTGCCAGCAGTTGGACAGTGACGGGTTACGAGCAGTACTTC.

V usage is TRBV4-1 and J usage is TRBJ2-1, with TRBD1 matching 8 bases. J gave up 7 bases and V 3 bases, and 20 bases lay outside the gene matches. The CDR3 contains 19 residues. Per the germline V gene, CDR1 is MGHRA and CDR2 is YSYEKL. The CDR3 loop reads CASSHALNIRDRLGNEQFF. The CDR3 nucleotides are TGCGCCAGCAGCCACGCCTTGAACATCCGGGACAGGCTAGGGAATGAGCAGTTCTTC.

This clone was counted once. V and J are TRBV19 and TRBJ2-7; D is ambiguous. In germline, CDR1 is LNHDA, CDR2 SQIVND (reference sequence). Trimming stripped 3 bases from V and 4 bases from J, with 10 bases between. There are 13 residues in the CDR3. CDR3 protein: CASSIASSYEQYF. CDR3 sequence (DNA): TGTGCCAGTAGTATCGCCAGTTCTTACGAGCAGTACTTC.

The chain combines TRBV3-1 (or the pseudogene TRBV3-2) with TRBJ2-7; possibly TRBD2 for D (6 bases). CDR1 and CDR2 (germline): LGHDT, YNNKEL (reference sequence). The V gene lost 1 base and the J gene lost 3 bases, with 16 bases spanning the gap. The CDR3 sequence is 16 residues long. DNA for the CDR3: TGTGCCAGCAGCCAAGGGGGGAGCCCGGGGGACTACGAGCAGTACTTC. This sequence encodes CASSQGGSPGDYEQYF.

Details on this clone: A read error may produce the germline difference seen at one junction end. The chain employs TRBV2 and TRBJ1-1, with 7 bases matching TRBD1. Germline values: CDR1 SNHLY, CDR2 FYNNEI. This CDR3 contains 14 residues. CDR3: CASREGTASTEAFF. The CDR3 region has the DNA TGTGCCAGCAGAGAAGGGACAGCCTCCACTGAAGCTTTCTTT. The whole variable domain, filled in from reference TRBV2 and TRBJ1-1, reads EPEVTQTPSHQVTQMGQEVILRCVPISNHLYFYWYRQILGQKVEFLVSFYNNEISEKSEIFDDQFSVERPDGSNFTLKIRSTKLEDSAMYFCASREGTASTEAFFGQGTRLTVV.

This clone occurred once. The chain employs TRBV25-1 and TRBJ1-2; 10 positions match TRBD1. Losses at the gene ends were 3 bases for V and 7 bases for J; bases not matched to a gene: 5. The germline V gene encodes CDR1 MGHDK and CDR2 SYGVNS. This CDR3 is built from 14 residues. Here the CDR3 reads CASSELRQGAGYTF. CDR3 DNA: TGTGCCAGCAGTGAGCTCCGACAGGGGGCTGGCTACACCTTC.

The chain joins TRBV24-1 to TRBJ2-5; 10 bases are a match to TRBD2. The V gene end was trimmed by 3 bases and the J gene end by 2 bases; junction bases not matched to a gene: 8. The CDR3 loop spans 17 amino acids. From germline, CDR1 is KGHDR and CDR2 SFDVKD. The CDR3 region has the DNA TGTGCCACCAGTGATGCTGGAGCGGGGGGGCGGCAAGAGACCCAGTACTTC. It encodes CATSDAGAGGRQETQYF.

The gene calls are TRBV7-2 and TRBJ2-3; TRBD2 agrees at 11 bases. The CDR3 sequence is 16 residues long. Germline loops: CDR1 SGHTA, CDR2 FQGNSA. The V and J ends lost 5 bases and 0 bases, in that order; junction bases with no gene match: 4. The CDR3 DNA sequence: TGTGCCAGCAGCCCGACTAGCGGGGTTAGCACAGATACGCAGTATTTT. Its protein product is CASSPTSGVSTDTQYF. The complete variable domain, with remaining parts taken from reference TRBV7-2 and TRBJ2-3, reads GAGVSQSPSNKVTEKGKDVELRCDPISGHTALYWYRQSLGQGLEFLIYFQGNSAPDKSGLPSDRFSAERTGGSVSTLTIQRTQQEDSAVYLCASSPTSGVSTDTQYFGPGTRLTVL.

The chain carries TRBV5-5 and TRBJ2-2; 9 nucleotides line up with TRBD2. Germline V CDR1 and CDR2: SGHKS, YYEKEE (reference sequence). Trimming at V came to 1 base and at J to 0 bases, leaving 4 bases not matched to a gene. The CDR3 totals 17 residues. The CDR3 protein is CASSLYAGGPNTGELFF. The DNA of the CDR3 is TGTGCCAGCAGCTTGTATGCGGGAGGGCCGAACACCGGGGAGCTGTTTTTT.

The gene calls are TRBV6-5 and TRBJ1-2; 8 bases are shared with TRBD1. The CDR3 has 16 residues. Germline V CDR1 and CDR2: MNHEY, SVGAGI. V lost 4 bases and J lost 0; bases outside the gene matches: 7. CDR3 protein: CASSSTATGANYGYTF. The CDR3 coding sequence is TGTGCCAGCAGTTCCACAGCGACAGGGGCTAACTATGGCTACACCTTC.

This rearrangement joins TRBV27 to TRBJ2-7; possible D gene TRBD2, 6 bases. In germline, CDR1 is MNHEY, CDR2 SMNVEV (reference sequence). The CDR3 runs to 14 residues. Trimming cost V 5 bases and J 4 bases, with 15 bases left between them. The CDR3 bases are TGTGCCAGCAGTATGGACGGGAGCAGGTACGAGCAGTACTTC. This translates into CASSMDGSRYEQYF.